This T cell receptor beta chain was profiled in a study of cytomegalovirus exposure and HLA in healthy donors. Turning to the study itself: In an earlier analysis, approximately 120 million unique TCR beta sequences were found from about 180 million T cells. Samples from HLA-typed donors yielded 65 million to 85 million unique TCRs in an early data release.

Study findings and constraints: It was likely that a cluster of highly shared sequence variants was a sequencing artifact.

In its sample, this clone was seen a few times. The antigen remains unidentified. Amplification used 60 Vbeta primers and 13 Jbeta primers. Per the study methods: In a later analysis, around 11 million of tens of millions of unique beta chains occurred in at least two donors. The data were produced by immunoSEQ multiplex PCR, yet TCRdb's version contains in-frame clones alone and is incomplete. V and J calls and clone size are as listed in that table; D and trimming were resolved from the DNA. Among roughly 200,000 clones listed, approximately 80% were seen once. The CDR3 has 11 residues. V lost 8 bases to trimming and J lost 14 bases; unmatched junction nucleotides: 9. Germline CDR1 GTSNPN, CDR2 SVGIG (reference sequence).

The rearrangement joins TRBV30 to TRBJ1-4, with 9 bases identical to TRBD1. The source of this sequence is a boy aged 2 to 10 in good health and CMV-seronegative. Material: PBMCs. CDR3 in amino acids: CAADRGGVLFF. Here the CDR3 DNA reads TGTGCCGCGGACAGGGGAGGTGTGCTGTTTTTT.